The clone carrying this TCR beta chain has a handful of counts. As yet, its antigen is unknown. This specimen comes from a study of T cell repertoires in cytomegalovirus infection. TCRdb ran MiXCR on the reads and lists one entry per CDR3 protein. The sample lists a few hundred thousand distinct CDR3 sequences; about a sixth were seen once. The CDR3 contains 13 residues. Germline CDR1 is PRHDT and CDR2 is FYEKMQ (reference sequence). Trimming took off 0 bases at V and 5 bases at J, with 8 bases between the two ends. General study results and limits: Totalled public TCR beta family frequency picked out people who carried CMV plus the relevant HLA.

Source material: PBMCs. The source of this sequence is a human donor in good health (CMV status not recorded). Some clones in this sample may be carry-over from other donors' samples. The V gene is TRBV13, the J gene TRBJ2-7; no reliable D call. CDR3 residues: CASSLGQSDEQYF. CDR3 nucleotides: TGTGCCAGCAGCTTAGGCCAAAGCGACGAGCAGTACTTC.